This T cell receptor beta chain appears in the sequencing data of a study of control samples from healthy donors and cancer patients. Sequencing was performed with immunoSEQ multiplex PCR; in TCRdb, only in-frame clones are kept and a portion is missing. The sample has around 180,000 clones, approximately 94% seen once. Per the germline V gene, CDR1 is SGHRS and CDR2 is YFSETQ. V dropped 4 bases and J dropped 6; count of bases not matched to a gene: 8. The CDR3 runs to 14 residues. V usage is TRBV5-1 and J usage is TRBJ1-1; 8 nucleotides agree with TRBD1. This clonotype was sampled from a woman aged 18-35 years in good health. The specimen sequenced was blood. Written as DNA, the CDR3 is TGCGCCAGCAGCGGACGGACAGGGAGGGCTGAAGCTTTCTTT. The encoded protein is CASSGRTGRAEAFF.